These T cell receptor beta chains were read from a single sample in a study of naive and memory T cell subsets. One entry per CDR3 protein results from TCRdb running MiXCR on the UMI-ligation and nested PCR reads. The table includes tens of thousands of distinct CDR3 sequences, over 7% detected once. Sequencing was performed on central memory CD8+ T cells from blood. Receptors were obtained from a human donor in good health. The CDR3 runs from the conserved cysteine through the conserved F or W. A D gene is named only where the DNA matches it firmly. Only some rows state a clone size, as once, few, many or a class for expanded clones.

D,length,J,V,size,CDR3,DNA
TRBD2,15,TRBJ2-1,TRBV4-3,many,CASSQDSGRNNEQFF,TGCGCCAGCAGCCAAGATAGCGGGAGGAACAATGAGCAGTTCTTC
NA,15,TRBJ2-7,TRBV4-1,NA,CASSQKGLGGPEQYF,TGCGCCAGCAGCCAAAAGGGGCTAGGAGGTCCGGAGCAGTACTTC
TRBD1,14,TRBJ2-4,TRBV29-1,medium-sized,CSVQGVLGKNIQYF,TGCAGCGTCCAGGGGGTCTTAGGCAAAAACATTCAGTACTTC
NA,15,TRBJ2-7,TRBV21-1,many,CASLPTPQLSYEQYF,TGTGCCAGCTTACCGACTCCCCAACTCTCCTACGAGCAGTACTTC
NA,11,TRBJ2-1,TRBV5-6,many,CASSLGSGQFF,TGTGCCAGCAGCCTAGGTAGCGGGCAGTTCTTC
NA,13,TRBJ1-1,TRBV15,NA,CATSRDETTEAFF,TGTGCCACCAGCAGAGATGAGACTACGGAAGCTTTCTTT
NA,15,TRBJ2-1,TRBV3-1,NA,CASSQGGETYNKQFF,TGTGCCAGCAGCCAAGGAGGGGAAACCTACAATAAGCAGTTCTTC
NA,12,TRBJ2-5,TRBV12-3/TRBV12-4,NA,CASGPGTETQYF,TGTGCCAGCGGCCCTGGGACAGAGACCCAGTACTTC
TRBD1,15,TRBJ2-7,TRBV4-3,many,CASSRGTGGFYEQYF,TGCGCCAGCAGCCGAGGGACAGGGGGATTCTACGAGCAGTACTTC
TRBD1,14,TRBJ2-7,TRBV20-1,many,CSAVDRGVIHEQYF,TGCAGTGCGGTAGACAGGGGAGTAATCCACGAGCAGTACTTC
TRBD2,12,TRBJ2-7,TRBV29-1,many,CSAGTSDYEQYF,TGCAGCGCCGGGACTAGCGACTACGAGCAGTACTTC
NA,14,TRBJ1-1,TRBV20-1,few,CSARDGVWDTEAFF,TGCAGTGCTAGAGATGGGGTTTGGGACACTGAAGCTTTCTTT
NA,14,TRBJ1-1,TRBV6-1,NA,CASSVGGVWTEAFF,TGTGCCAGCAGTGTGGGCGGGGTATGGACTGAAGCTTTCTTT
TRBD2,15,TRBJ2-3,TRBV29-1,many,CSVDGTSGRFDTQYF,TGCAGCGTTGATGGGACTAGCGGGAGATTTGATACGCAGTATTTT
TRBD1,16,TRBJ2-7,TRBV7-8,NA,CASSSEGQGVFYEQYF,TGTGCCAGCAGCTCGGAGGGACAGGGGGTATTCTACGAGCAGTACTTC
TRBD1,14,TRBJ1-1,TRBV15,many,CATSGQGDWTEAFF,TGTGCCACCAGCGGACAGGGGGACTGGACTGAAGCTTTCTTT
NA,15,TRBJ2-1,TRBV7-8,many,CASSPTSNPYNEQFF,TGTGCCAGCAGCCCGACTAGTAACCCCTACAATGAGCAGTTCTTC
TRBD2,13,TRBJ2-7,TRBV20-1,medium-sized,CRVGLAESYEQYF,TGCAGGGTAGGACTAGCGGAGTCCTACGAGCAGTACTTC
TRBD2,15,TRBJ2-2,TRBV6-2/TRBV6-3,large,CASSEGGSDTGELFF,TGTGCCAGCAGTGAGGGCGGGAGTGACACCGGGGAGCTGTTTTTT
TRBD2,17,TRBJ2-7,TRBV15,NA,CATSREGKAGGPYEQYF,TGTGCCACCAGCAGAGAAGGGAAGGCGGGAGGGCCGTACGAGCAGTACTTC
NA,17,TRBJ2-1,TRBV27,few,CASSLEGTGTSYNEQFF,TGTGCCAGCAGTTTGGAGGGAACAGGGACCTCCTACAATGAGCAGTTCTTC
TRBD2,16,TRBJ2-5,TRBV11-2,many,CASSSLSSGAGETQYF,TGTGCCAGCAGCTCTCTCTCTAGCGGGGCCGGGGAGACCCAGTACTTC
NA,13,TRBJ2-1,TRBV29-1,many,CSVVGTPVDEQFF,TGCAGCGTCGTGGGAACCCCAGTCGATGAGCAGTTCTTC
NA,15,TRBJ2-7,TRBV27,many,CASSLIFGSQNEQYF,TGTGCCAGCAGTTTAATATTCGGGAGTCAGAACGAGCAGTACTTC
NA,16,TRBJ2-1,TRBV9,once,CASSVTQVLGVNEQFF,TGTGCCAGCAGCGTTACTCAGGTTCTGGGGGTCAATGAGCAGTTCTTC
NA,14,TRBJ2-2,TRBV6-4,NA,CASTPNRDTGELFF,TGTGCCAGCACCCCGAACAGGGACACCGGGGAGCTGTTTTTT
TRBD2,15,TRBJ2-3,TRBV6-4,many,CASSDSAGGSDTQYF,TGTGCCAGCAGTGACTCGGCGGGAGGGTCAGATACGCAGTATTTT